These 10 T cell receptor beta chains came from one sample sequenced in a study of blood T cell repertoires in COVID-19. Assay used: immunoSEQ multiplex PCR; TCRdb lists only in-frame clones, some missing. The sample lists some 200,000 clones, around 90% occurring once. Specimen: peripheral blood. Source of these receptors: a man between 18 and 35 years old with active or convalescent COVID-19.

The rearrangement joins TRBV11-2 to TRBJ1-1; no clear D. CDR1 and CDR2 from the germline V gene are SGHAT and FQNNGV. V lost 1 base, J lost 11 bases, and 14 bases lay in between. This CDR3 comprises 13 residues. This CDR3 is CASSLGGRVYAFF. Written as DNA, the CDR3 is TGTGCCAGCAGCTTAGGAGGGCGGGTTTATGCTTTCTTT.

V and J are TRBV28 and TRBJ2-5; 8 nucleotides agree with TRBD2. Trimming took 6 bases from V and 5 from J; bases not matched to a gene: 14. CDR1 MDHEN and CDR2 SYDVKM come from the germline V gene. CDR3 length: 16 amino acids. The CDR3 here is CASSPPGLAPEETQYF. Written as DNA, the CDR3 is TGTGCCAGCAGCCCCCCTGGACTAGCACCGGAGGAGACCCAGTACTTC.

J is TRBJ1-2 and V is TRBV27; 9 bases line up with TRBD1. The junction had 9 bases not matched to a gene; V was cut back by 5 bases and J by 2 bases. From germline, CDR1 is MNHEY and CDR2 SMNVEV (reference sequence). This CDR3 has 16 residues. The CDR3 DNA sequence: TGTGCCAGCAGTACCCACAGGGGGCGACCGAACTATGGCTACACCTTC. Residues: CASSTHRGRPNYGYTF.

CDR3 sequence reads: CASRSTGSYGYTF. The CDR3 DNA reads TGTGCCAGCAGAAGCACAGGTTCCTATGGCTACACCTTC. The J gene is TRBJ1-2, the V gene TRBV12-3 or TRBV12-4; maybe TRBD1 (5 bases). The length of the CDR3 is 13 residues. Deletions cut 6 bases from V and 4 bases from J, with 12 bases between.

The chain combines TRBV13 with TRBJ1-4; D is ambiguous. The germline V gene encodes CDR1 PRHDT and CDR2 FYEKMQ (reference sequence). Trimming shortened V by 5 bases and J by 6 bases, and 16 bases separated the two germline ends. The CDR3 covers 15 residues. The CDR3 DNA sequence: TGTGCCAGCAGCAGCTTGGGTCAGGCCTATGAAAAACTGTTTTTT. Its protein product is CASSSLGQAYEKLFF.

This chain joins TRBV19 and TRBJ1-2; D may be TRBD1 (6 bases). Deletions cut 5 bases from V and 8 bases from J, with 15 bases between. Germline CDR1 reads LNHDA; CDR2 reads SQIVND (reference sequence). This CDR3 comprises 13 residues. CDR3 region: CASSGYRVDGYTF. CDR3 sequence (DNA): TGTGCCAGTAGTGGGTACAGGGTTGACGGCTACACCTTC.

CDR3 loop: CASSELGLNNEKLFF. The CDR3 coding sequence is TGTGCCAGCAGTGAGCTGGGACTTAATAATGAAAAACTGTTTTTT. V usage is TRBV2 and J usage is TRBJ1-4, with D perhaps matching TRBD1 (5 bases). CDR3 size: 15 residues. CDR1 SNHLY and CDR2 FYNNEI come from the germline V gene. Trimming took off 3 bases at V and 4 bases at J, with 12 bases between the two ends.

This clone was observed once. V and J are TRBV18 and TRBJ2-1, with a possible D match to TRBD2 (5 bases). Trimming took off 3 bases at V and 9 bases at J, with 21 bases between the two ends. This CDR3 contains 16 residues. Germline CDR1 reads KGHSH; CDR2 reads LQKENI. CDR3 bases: TGTGCCAGCTCACCTGTCGGCTCTCGACTTGGGAGTGAGCAGTTCTTC. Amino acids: CASSPVGSRLGSEQFF. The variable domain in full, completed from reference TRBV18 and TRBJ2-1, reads NAGVMQNPRHLVRRRGQEARLRCSPMKGHSHVYWYRQLPEEGLKFMVYLQKENIIDESGMPKERFSAEFPKEGPSILRIQQVVRGDSAAYFCASSPVGSRLGSEQFFGPGTRLTVL.

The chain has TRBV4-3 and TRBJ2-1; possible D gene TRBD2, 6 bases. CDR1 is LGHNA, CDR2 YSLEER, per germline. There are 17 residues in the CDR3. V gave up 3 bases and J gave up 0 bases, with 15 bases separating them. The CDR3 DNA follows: TGCGCCAGCAGCCAGCTTCGGGGGACCTCCTCCTACAATGAGCAGTTCTTC. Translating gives CASSQLRGTSSYNEQFF.

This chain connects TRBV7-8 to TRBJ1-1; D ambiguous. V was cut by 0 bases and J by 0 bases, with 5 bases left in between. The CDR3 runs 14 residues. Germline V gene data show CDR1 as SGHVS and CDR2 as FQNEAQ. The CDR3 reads CASSLAGLNTEAFF. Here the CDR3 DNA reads TGTGCCAGCAGCTTAGCTGGCTTGAACACTGAAGCTTTCTTT. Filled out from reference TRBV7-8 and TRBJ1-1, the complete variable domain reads GAGVSQSPRYKVAKRGQDVALRCDPISGHVSLFWYQQALGQGPEFLTYFQNEAQLDKSGLPSDRFFAERPEGSVSTLKIQRTQQEDSAVYLCASSLAGLNTEAFFGQGTRLTVV.